The clone carrying this T cell receptor beta chain has more than one count but fewer than ten. The table came from immunoSEQ multiplex PCR; TCRdb's copy has only in-frame clones and leaves some out. Among some 200,000 clones listed, 80% to 90% were seen once. Germline lookup yields CDR1 MNHNY and CDR2 SVGAGI (reference sequence). The CDR3 has 17 amino acids. Unmatched junction bases numbered 7, after V lost 5 bases and J lost 1 base. The source of the sample is a study of blood T cell repertoires in COVID-19. The specimen sequenced was PBMCs or T cells enriched from blood (not recorded which). V usage is TRBV6-6 and J usage is TRBJ1-5; 11 bases are a match to TRBD1. The sequence derives from a woman aged 18-29 years in a cohort exposed to, infected with or recovered from COVID-19 (not recorded which). The CDR3 nucleotides are TGTGCCAGCAGTCGGACAGGGGGCGGATTAAGCAATCAGCCCCAGCATTTT. Its protein is CASSRTGGGLSNQPQHF.